Listed below are T cell receptor beta chains from one sample, sequenced in a study of cytomegalovirus exposure and HLA in healthy donors. Data came from immunoSEQ multiplex PCR; TCRdb stores just in-frame clones and leaves some out. The sample includes about 180,000 clones, 60% to 80% of them seen just once. Material for sequencing was PBMCs. The receptors derive from a man aged 60 to 69 in good health and CMV-seronegative. Both conserved end residues are part of each CDR3. A D gene is named only where the DNA matches it firmly. The listing skips clone size in some rows; elsewhere it reads once, few, many or a size class.

abundance	d_gene	j_gene	v_gene	CDR3aa
once	NA	TRBJ2-7	TRBV5-1	CASSLGGEGEQYF
few	NA	TRBJ1-4	TRBV2	CASSATQLATNEKLFF
NA	NA	TRBJ1-6	TRBV4-1	CASSQDLNRAASPLHF
NA	NA	TRBJ2-3	TRBV4-2	CASSQEFAATTDTQYF
NA	NA	TRBJ2-7	TRBV5-1	CASSLDRDHEQYF
NA	TRBD1	TRBJ1-1	TRBV5-1	CASSERQGGAEAFF
NA	TRBD1	TRBJ2-5	TRBV4-2	CASSQAAGGRETQYF
NA	NA	TRBJ2-2	TRBV28	CASSGDSPTGELFF
NA	NA	TRBJ1-1	TRBV6-5	CASAVNRNTEAFF
NA	TRBD1	TRBJ2-3	TRBV10-3	CAISESGQGSTDTQYF
NA	NA	TRBJ2-3	TRBV27	CASSFPYTDTQYF
NA	TRBD2	TRBJ2-7	TRBV7-6	CASSSTSGGYEQYF
NA	TRBD1	TRBJ2-3	TRBV5-1	CASSASGTGGTSADTQYF
NA	TRBD1	TRBJ1-4	TRBV9	CASSARDRGITREKLFF
NA	NA	TRBJ2-5	TRBV13	CASSLGQGQTQYF
NA	NA	TRBJ2-1	TRBV2	CASKRERNEQFF
NA	TRBD1	TRBJ1-1	TRBV13	CASSLRSQGAPEAFF
NA	TRBD2	TRBJ2-7	TRBV4-2	CASSQGLAGGPSEQYF
NA	NA	TRBJ1-3	TRBV29-1	CSVGAYGIGTIYF
NA	TRBD1	TRBJ2-3	TRBV25-1	CASSAGQPGTQYF
NA	NA	TRBJ1-4	TRBV5-1	CASSGHGGGEKLFF
NA	NA	TRBJ1-4	TRBV6-5	CASSAGHQGEKLFF
NA	NA	TRBJ1-2	TRBV9	CASRGAGYPF
NA	NA	TRBJ1-4	TRBV7-8	CASSYRVDNEKLFF
once	NA	TRBJ2-3	TRBV6-6	CASSYGDSTDTQYF
NA	NA	TRBJ1-2	TRBV11-2	CASSLASHNTGSGGYTF
NA	NA	TRBJ1-1	TRBV5-1	CASSWGEGEAFF
NA	NA	TRBJ1-2	TRBV2	CASSHRDPNYGYTF